This T cell receptor (beta chain) was observed in a study of blood T cell repertoires in COVID-19. Study summary: From T cells, B-cell-depleted T cells, or PBMCs came the material, which was cDNA or gDNA.

This CDR3 has 13 amino acids. Trimming pared 1 base from V and 2 bases from J, leaving 5 bases between. Looked up from germline, CDR1 is SGHVS and CDR2 is FQNEAQ. As processed by the authors: How many nucleated cells were present was estimated from reference gene primer amplification. Using immunoSEQ multiplex PCR, the repertoire was profiled, and TCRdb retains in-frame clones only, with some absent. V and J calls plus clone size are reproduced from that table; the DNA served to infer D and trimming. Seen here are 300,000 to 400,000 clones, roughly 90% observed once, and the top ten hold 9.5% to 10%.

Material: peripheral blood. The chain carries TRBV7-8 and TRBJ1-2; no definite D call. The sequence came from a man aged 25-45 years with COVID-19, enrolled during active disease. The CDR3 is CASSLGPNYGYTF. The CDR3 coding sequence is TGTGCCAGCAGCTTAGGGCCGAACTATGGCTACACCTTC.